This T cell receptor beta chain was identified in a study of T cell responses to AZD1222 COVID-19 vaccine. Findings of the study overall: Clonal diversity was possibly underestimated; the donors were predominantly white British and more often female.

This CDR3 has 15 residues. In germline, CDR1 is KGHSH, CDR2 LQKENI. The germline V and J ends were trimmed by 4 bases and 1 base, with 13 bases remaining between them. Concerning this clone: What it binds is not known.

TCRdb's copy holds only in-frame clones and misses some; the assay was immunoSEQ multiplex PCR. The sample contains 120,000 or so clones, about 90% of which appear only once. Sequenced here: peripheral blood, sampled on day 0 of AZD1222 vaccination. The clonotype originates from an adult in good health. This chain uses TRBV18 with TRBJ1-1, with D possibly TRBD1 on 5 matching bases. CDR3: CASSLQETANTEAFF. DNA for the CDR3: TGTGCCAGCTCACTACAGGAGACAGCGAACACTGAAGCTTTCTTT.